This TCR beta chain was identified in a study of blood T cell repertoires in COVID-19. This clone was found once. From germline, CDR1 is MNHNS and CDR2 SASEGT. This CDR3 spans 14 amino acids. Losses at the gene ends were 1 base for V and 9 bases for J; bases not matched to a gene: 7. Assay used: immunoSEQ multiplex PCR; TCRdb lists only in-frame clones, some missing. The table has some 110,000 clones, about 85% seen once. What was sequenced was peripheral blood. The V gene is TRBV6-1, the J gene TRBJ2-7, with 9 bases aligning to TRBD2. This TCR was sampled from a middle-aged man with acute or convalescent COVID-19. CDR3: CASSEVPSGRRQYF. In DNA form, the CDR3 reads TGTGCCAGCAGTGAAGTCCCCAGCGGGAGGAGGCAGTACTTC.